The 32 T cell receptor beta chains below come from one sample, sequenced in a study of blood T cell dynamics during melanoma immunotherapy. Specified time point: pre-treatment baseline. Some clones are missing from TCRdb's copy, which holds only in-frame ones; the method was immunoSEQ multiplex PCR. The sample lists approximately 9,600 clones, 89% occurring once. The source was blood, collected from a patient treated with checkpoint blockade. Every receptor here comes from a human donor with melanoma.

This rearrangement joins TRBV15 to TRBJ1-1; no reliable D call. Germline lookup yields CDR1 LNHNV and CDR2 YYDKDF (reference sequence). The CDR3 runs 14 residues. V was pared by 1 base and J by 0 bases, with 6 bases between. The chain's CDR3 is CATSRAAMNTEAFF. For the CDR3, the DNA is TGTGCCACCAGCAGAGCAGCCATGAACACTGAAGCTTTCTTT.

The chain recombines TRBV18 with TRBJ1-5, with D unclear. Looked up from germline, CDR1 is KGHSH and CDR2 is LQKENI. V was clipped by 2 bases and J by 5 bases, with 7 bases between them. The CDR3 loop spans 13 amino acids. The CDR3 is CASSPGPDQPQHF. CDR3 in DNA: TGTGCCAGCTCACCAGGTCCGGATCAGCCCCAGCATTTT. The full variable domain, completed using reference TRBV18 and TRBJ1-5, is NAGVMQNPRHLVRRRGQEARLRCSPMKGHSHVYWYRQLPEEGLKFMVYLQKENIIDESGMPKERFSAEFPKEGPSILRIQQVVRGDSAAYFCASSPGPDQPQHFGDGTRLSIL.

The chain carries TRBV30 and TRBJ2-1; TRBD1 might be the D (6 bases). The CDR3 is 14 residues long. V dropped 5 bases and J dropped 4 bases, with 15 bases sitting between them. Germline-derived CDR1 and CDR2 are GTSNPN and SVGIG (reference sequence). The CDR3 sequence: CAWGGHPNYNEQFF. Here the CDR3 DNA reads TGTGCCTGGGGGGGACATCCCAATTACAATGAGCAGTTCTTC.

This clone was recorded only once. The chain has TRBV5-4 and TRBJ2-7; the D is unclear. Trimming stripped 0 bases from V and 6 bases from J, with 10 bases between. Germline CDR1 reads SGHNT; CDR2 reads YYREEE (reference sequence). The CDR3 spans 13 residues. The CDR3: CASSLDLVAEQYF. The DNA for the CDR3 is TGTGCCAGCAGCTTGGATCTAGTCGCCGAGCAGTACTTC.

V is TRBV27 and J is TRBJ1-1; possibly TRBD1 for D (5 bases). V lost 6 bases and J lost 1, with 9 bases in between. The CDR3 is made up of 13 amino acids. Per the germline V gene, CDR1 is MNHEY and CDR2 is SMNVEV (reference sequence). CDR3 residues: CASSLQENTEAFF. In nucleotides, the CDR3 is TGTGCCAGCAGCTTACAGGAGAACACTGAAGCTTTCTTT.

This chain's CDR3 is CASSLFVGWDNEQFF. The DNA for the CDR3 is TGTGCCAGCAGCTTATTTGTAGGCTGGGACAATGAGCAGTTCTTC. This sequence joins TRBV7-9 and TRBJ2-1; D gene ambiguous. With 2 bases removed from V and 5 bases from J, the gap between germline ends came to 13 bases. CDR1 SEHNR and CDR2 FQNEAQ come from the germline V gene (reference sequence). The CDR3 has 15 amino acids.

This sequence joins TRBV7-2 and TRBJ1-2; weak D call: TRBD1 (5 bases). The length of the CDR3 is 13 residues. Germline lookup yields CDR1 SGHTA and CDR2 FQGNSA. Trimming left V 7 bases short and J 4 bases short, with 13 bases between. The CDR3 protein is CASNPGGLYGYTF. CDR3 bases: TGTGCCAGCAACCCGGGGGGTCTCTATGGCTACACCTTC.

The chain links TRBV4-3 to TRBJ2-1; 8 bases are a match to TRBD2. The germline gives CDR1 LGHNA, CDR2 YSLEER. After removal of 4 bases from V and 4 bases from J, the junction contained 6 bases not matched to a gene. This CDR3 is 15 amino acids long. The CDR3 region has the DNA TGCGCCAGCAGCCTGGGAATAGCGGGGTACAATGAGCAGTTCTTC. Its translation: CASSLGIAGYNEQFF.

Written as DNA, the CDR3 is TGTGCCTGGAGCGACACGGGGTATAATTCACCCCTCCACTTT. The encoded protein is CAWSDTGYNSPLHF. This sequence joins TRBV30 and TRBJ1-6, with unresolved D. Trimming stripped 3 bases from V and 4 bases from J, with 10 bases between. In germline, CDR1 is GTSNPN, CDR2 SVGIG (reference sequence). There are 14 residues in the CDR3.

This clone showed up just once. V usage is TRBV7-9 and J usage is TRBJ2-3; D might be TRBD1 or TRBD2, each matching 5 bases. The V end lost 5 bases, the J end lost 1 base, and 16 bases lay between the germline ends. CDR1 and CDR2 (germline): SEHNR, FQNEAQ (reference sequence). The CDR3 is 16 amino acids. CDR3 amino acids: CASSRLGTGRTDTQYF. In DNA, the CDR3 is TGTGCCAGCAGCCGGTTGGGGACGGGACGCACAGATACGCAGTATTTT.

This chain links TRBV7-9 with TRBJ2-7; the match to TRBD2 covers 14 bases. CDR1 and CDR2 (germline): SEHNR, FQNEAQ (reference sequence). This CDR3 has 16 residues. J was trimmed by 7 bases and V by 5 bases; bases with no gene match: 10. The CDR3: CASSHGLAGGRSEQYF. In DNA form, the CDR3 reads TGTGCCAGCAGCCACGGACTAGCGGGAGGCCGTAGTGAGCAGTACTTC.

This clone was found once. The genes are TRBV5-6 and TRBJ1-6, with 8 nucleotides matching TRBD1. Germline V gene data show CDR1 as SGHDT and CDR2 as YYEEEE. V dropped 4 bases and J dropped 9; count of bases not matched to a gene: 9. The CDR3 length is 15 residues. The CDR3 here is CASSPAGQGSSPLHF. The CDR3, as DNA: TGTGCCAGCAGCCCCGCTGGACAGGGTAGTTCACCCCTCCACTTT.

The chain joins TRBV5-1 to TRBJ1-5; 10 bases align to TRBD1. The CDR3 is made up of 15 amino acids. V shed 3 bases, J shed 2 bases, and the junction held 2 bases outside the gene matches. Germline CDR1 SGHRS, CDR2 YFSETQ. CDR3 DNA sequence: TGCGCCAGCAGCTCAGGGACAGGGGGCAATCAGCCCCAGCATTTT. It specifies CASSSGTGGNQPQHF.

The chain is built from TRBV19 and TRBJ1-5; 9 bases align to TRBD1. Germline V CDR1 and CDR2: LNHDA, SQIVND (reference sequence). CDR3 length: 14 amino acids. V shed 5 bases and J 6 bases; nucleotides not matched to a gene: 5. The CDR3: CASSPDRGPQPQHF. Here the CDR3 DNA reads TGTGCCAGTAGTCCGGACAGGGGACCTCAGCCCCAGCATTTT.

The chain combines TRBV18 with TRBJ2-6; tentative D call: TRBD1 (6 bases). V was shortened by 6 bases and J by 0 bases, with 18 bases between the two germline ends. This CDR3 has 18 residues. CDR1 and CDR2 from the germline V gene are KGHSH and LQKENI. This CDR3 reads CASSHRQETNSGANVLTF. The CDR3 DNA is TGTGCCAGCTCCCACAGACAGGAAACGAACTCTGGGGCCAACGTCCTGACTTTC.

The rearrangement links TRBV28 to TRBJ2-1; the match to TRBD2 covers 9 bases. The CDR3 has 13 residues. CDR1 and CDR2 (germline): MDHEN, SYDVKM. The ends lost 6 bases at V and 3 bases at J; junction bases unmatched: 0. In nucleotides, the CDR3 is TGTGCCAGCAGACTAGCGGGCTACAATGAGCAGTTCTTC. It specifies CASRLAGYNEQFF.

This chain connects TRBV2 to TRBJ2-7, with D possibly being TRBD1 (6 bases). Germline V gives CDR1 SNHLY, CDR2 FYNNEI. The CDR3 covers 13 residues. V lost 5 bases, J lost 3 bases, and 11 bases lay in between. CDR3 region: CASSTMDSYEQYF. The DNA of the CDR3 is TGTGCCAGCAGTACGATGGACAGCTACGAGCAGTACTTC.

The chain carries TRBV14 and TRBJ2-7; a possible D gene is TRBD1 (6 bases). Trimming took 0 bases from V and 6 from J, leaving 12 bases between them. In germline, CDR1 is SGHDN, CDR2 FVKESK. The CDR3 totals 14 residues. The CDR3 is CASSQERGLSEQYF. The DNA for the CDR3 is TGTGCCAGCAGCCAAGAGAGGGGGTTGAGCGAGCAGTACTTC.

The chain couples TRBV2 to TRBJ1-1; possibly TRBD1 for D (6 bases). Germline V gives CDR1 SNHLY, CDR2 FYNNEI. This CDR3 is built from 15 residues. V dropped 2 bases and J dropped 1 base, with 11 bases sitting between them. The CDR3 here is CASSERGRGNTEAFF. The CDR3 DNA reads as TGTGCCAGCAGTGAAAGGGGCAGGGGGAACACTGAAGCTTTCTTT.

This chain uses TRBV7-6 with TRBJ1-6; D may be TRBD1 (6 bases). The germline V gene has CDR1 SGHVS and CDR2 FNYEAQ. CDR3 length: 14 amino acids. V shed 4 bases and J shed 6 bases, with 10 bases lying between them. This chain's CDR3 is CASSSQGSNSPLHF. The DNA of the CDR3 is TGTGCCAGCAGCTCACAGGGTTCTAATTCACCCCTCCACTTT.

The genes are TRBV6-1 and TRBJ1-5; possibly TRBD1 for D (6 bases). Per the germline V gene, CDR1 is MNHNS and CDR2 is SASEGT. The CDR3 contains 19 residues. Trimming took 2 bases from V and 1 from J, leaving 21 bases between them. The CDR3 DNA reads TGTGCCAGCAGTGAAAGCGGGAGGTTCAGGGGAGGAAGCAATCAGCCCCAGCATTTT. The encoded protein is CASSESGRFRGGSNQPQHF.

This chain uses TRBV10-3 with TRBJ2-5; D is ambiguous. The end of the DNA fits TRBJ2-7 better, so the J call may be wrong. Per germline, CDR1 ENHRY and CDR2 SYGVKD. The CDR3 covers 11 residues. The CDR3 DNA follows: TGTGCCTCCGGAGTCTCCTACGAGCAGTACTTC. This gives the protein CASGVSYEQYF.

The chain carries TRBV4-3 and TRBJ2-3, with 14 bases fitting TRBD2. V lost 1 base to trimming and J lost 5 bases; unmatched junction nucleotides: 5. The CDR3 loop spans 17 amino acids. In germline, CDR1 is LGHNA, CDR2 YSLEER. The CDR3 loop reads CASSQGLAGGPQDTQYF. CDR3 DNA sequence: TGCGCCAGCAGCCAAGGACTAGCGGGAGGGCCACAAGATACGCAGTATTTT.

This clone turned up a few times. The V and J genes are TRBV7-2 and TRBJ1-1; D is uncertain. Germline-derived CDR1 and CDR2 are SGHTA and FQGNSA. The CDR3 covers 13 residues. V was pared by 1 base and J by 8 bases, with 11 bases between. The CDR3 bases are TGTGCCAGCAGCTTAGAGAAGAGGACCGAAGCTTTCTTT. Translated, it gives CASSLEKRTEAFF.

DNA for the CDR3: TGTGCCAGCAGTTTTGGGCGGTATAACTATGGCTACACCTTC. Translated: CASSFGRYNYGYTF. This sequence joins TRBV27 and TRBJ1-2; D unclear. The CDR3 loop spans 14 amino acids. V was clipped by 3 bases and J by 1 base, with 9 bases between them. CDR1 and CDR2 (germline): MNHEY, SMNVEV (reference sequence).

The chain links TRBV5-1 to TRBJ2-7, with D perhaps TRBD2 (6 bases). This CDR3 comprises 17 residues. Germline loops: CDR1 SGHRS, CDR2 YFSETQ. With 0 bases removed from V and 4 bases from J, the gap between germline ends came to 20 bases. DNA for the CDR3: TGCGCCAGCAGCTTGGCAATAGACGGGAGCTCCCTTTACGAGCAGTACTTC. Its translation: CASSLAIDGSSLYEQYF.

V usage is TRBV10-2 and J usage is TRBJ2-4, with unresolved D. The CDR3 length is 11 residues. Germline V gene sequence: CDR1 WSHSY, CDR2 SAAADI. Trimming removed 2 bases at V and 5 bases at J, with 1 base between. The CDR3 loop is CASSEQNIQYF. Here the CDR3 DNA reads TGCGCCAGCAGTGAGCAAAACATTCAGTACTTC.

The chain carries TRBV18 and TRBJ2-7; 11 bases agree with TRBD2. The length of the CDR3 is 15 residues. Per the germline V gene, CDR1 is KGHSH and CDR2 is LQKENI. With V trimmed by 3 bases and J by 3 bases, 4 bases remained unmatched. In DNA, the CDR3 is TGTGCCAGCTCACCCCTAGGGACTAGCGGCTACGAGCAGTACTTC. It encodes CASSPLGTSGYEQYF. Based on the CDR3 plus reference TRBV18 and TRBJ2-7, the full variable domain is NAGVMQNPRHLVRRRGQEARLRCSPMKGHSHVYWYRQLPEEGLKFMVYLQKENIIDESGMPKERFSAEFPKEGPSILRIQQVVRGDSAAYFCASSPLGTSGYEQYFGPGTRLTVT.

This clone has only one observation. This chain links TRBV7-2 with TRBJ2-5; TRBD1 matches 7 bases. The V gene's germline CDR1 is SGHTA and CDR2 FQGNSA. Trimming cost V 5 bases and J 2 bases; bases outside gene matches: 5. This CDR3 region has 14 residues. The CDR3 DNA reads as TGTGCCAGCAGCCGAAAGACAGGGCAAGAGACCCAGTACTTC. As protein: CASSRKTGQETQYF.

This chain links TRBV25-1 with TRBJ2-2; D gene ambiguous. Germline V gene lookup returns CDR1 MGHDK and CDR2 SYGVNS. Trimming removed 1 base from V and 4 bases from J, with 10 bases in between. CDR3 size: 15 residues. CDR3 in DNA: TGTGCCAGCAGTGAATCATGGGTTTTCACCGGGGAGCTGTTTTTT. This translates into CASSESWVFTGELFF.

V and J are TRBV14 and TRBJ1-4; the match to TRBD1 covers 9 bases. The CDR3 extends over 15 amino acids. Per the germline V gene, CDR1 is SGHDN and CDR2 is FVKESK. The V and J ends lost 4 bases and 7 bases, in that order; junction bases with no gene match: 7. Written as DNA, the CDR3 is TGTGCCAGCAGCCCGACCGGGACAGGGCCTGAAAAACTGTTTTTT. Its translation: CASSPTGTGPEKLFF.

In nucleotides, the CDR3 is TGTGCCAGCAGCTGGGGGACAGGGCCCTTCAATGAGCAGTTCTTC. It specifies CASSWGTGPFNEQFF. J is TRBJ2-1 and V is TRBV7-9; 9 nucleotides align to TRBD1. The CDR3 is made up of 15 amino acids. V shed 4 bases and J 6 bases; nucleotides not matched to a gene: 7. Germline CDR1 is SEHNR and CDR2 is FQNEAQ (reference sequence).